These 19 T cell receptor beta chains share one sample of origin, sequenced in a study of cytomegalovirus exposure and HLA in healthy donors. Amplification used 60 Vbeta primers and 13 Jbeta primers. The repertoire was sequenced with immunoSEQ multiplex PCR; TCRdb's copy has only in-frame clones and lacks some. Of about 140,000 clones detected, 77% appear once; the ten largest clones hold 4.5% to 6%. Source material: PBMCs. These receptors were taken from a woman in her 50s in good health and CMV-seronegative.

The chain combines TRBV5-1 with TRBJ1-2; the D gene is possibly TRBD1 (6 bases). The length of the CDR3 is 17 residues. V lost 0 bases and J 0 bases, leaving 15 bases between the germline ends. Germline assignment: CDR1 SGHRS and CDR2 YFSETQ. The CDR3 DNA follows: TGCGCCAGCAGCTTGGATACAGGGTCCTCAGCTAACTATGGCTACACCTTC. Translated: CASSLDTGSSANYGYTF.

The rearrangement uses TRBV11-2 and TRBJ1-1; D gene ambiguous. V was cut by 7 bases and J by 1 base, with 10 bases left in between. The length of the CDR3 is 13 residues. Germline V gene sequence: CDR1 SGHAT, CDR2 FQNNGV. CDR3 sequence: CASTSSPNTEAFF. DNA of the CDR3: TGTGCCAGCACGTCAAGCCCGAACACTGAAGCTTTCTTT.

Worth noting for this clone: Other DNA sequences in the same sample also yield this CDR3. This rearrangement joins TRBV7-6 to TRBJ2-2; a possible D gene is TRBD2 (5 bases). The V end lost 1 base, the J end lost 5 bases, and 8 bases lay between the germline ends. This CDR3 has 14 residues. Germline-derived CDR1 and CDR2 are SGHVS and FNYEAQ. The CDR3 DNA reads as TGTGCCAGCAGCTTAGTCCGGGAAACCGGGGAGCTGTTTTTT. Translating gives CASSLVRETGELFF.

The chain recombines TRBV29-1 with TRBJ2-7, with 11 bases aligning to TRBD2. This CDR3 has 14 residues. The ends lost 2 bases at V and 1 base at J; junction bases unmatched: 1. Germline loops: CDR1 SQVTM, CDR2 ANQGSEA. CDR3 amino acids: CSVELAGGSYEQYF. CDR3 bases: TGCAGCGTTGAACTAGCGGGGGGTTCCTACGAGCAGTACTTC.

A word on this clone: The junction departs from germline at one end; a sequencing error may be responsible. V gene TRBV7-9 combines with J gene TRBJ1-2; the D is unclear. The CDR3 totals 12 residues. Germline V gives CDR1 SEHNR, CDR2 FQNEAQ (reference sequence). DNA of the CDR3: TGTTCCAGCAGCCCCCGGGGAGAAGGCTACACCTTC. Protein sequence: CSSSPRGEGYTF.

The chain links TRBV5-1 to TRBJ2-7; 11 nucleotides match TRBD1. Trimming took 4 bases from V and 4 from J; bases not matched to a gene: 7. Germline V CDR1 and CDR2: SGHRS, YFSETQ. The CDR3 extends over 15 amino acids. Written as DNA, the CDR3 is TGCGCCAGCAGCCCCAGGACAGGGGGCAATTACGAGCAGTACTTC. Translation: CASSPRTGGNYEQYF.

This clone appeared once. The chain combines TRBV7-6 with TRBJ2-3; D is perhaps TRBD1 (6 bases). Per the germline V gene, CDR1 is SGHVS and CDR2 is FNYEAQ. This CDR3 contains 14 residues. Deletions cut 5 bases from V and 3 bases from J, with 12 bases between. For the CDR3, the DNA is TGTGCCAGCAGCAAAGAAGGGGGAACAGATACGCAGTATTTT. Translating it yields CASSKEGGTDTQYF.

This clone showed up just once. In DNA form, the CDR3 reads TGTGCCAGCAGGACTCCCAGGGGTTATTCACCCCTCCACTTT. Its protein product is CASRTPRGYSPLHF. The chain uses TRBV21-1 and TRBJ1-6; whether TRBD1, the table's D call, matches the DNA was not checked. TRBV21-1 is recorded as a pseudogene. The CDR3 spans 14 residues.

The rearrangement joins TRBV7-2 to TRBJ2-7; TRBD2 agrees at 10 bases. The V segment lost 5 bases and the J segment 2 bases; nucleotides outside the gene matches: 9. The CDR3 contains 16 residues. The germline CDR1 and CDR2 sequences are SGHTA and FQGNSA. The DNA of the CDR3 is TGTGCCAGCAGCCCTACCGGGACTAGCGCGGCCTACGAGCAGTACTTC. Protein: CASSPTGTSAAYEQYF.

The J gene is TRBJ2-5, the V gene TRBV18, with 12 bases fitting TRBD2. V lost 4 bases to trimming and J lost 2 bases; unmatched junction nucleotides: 8. This CDR3 is built from 17 residues. The germline gives CDR1 KGHSH, CDR2 LQKENI. CDR3 DNA sequence: TGTGCCAGCTCACTTACGGCGGGACTAGCGGGTCAAGAGACCCAGTACTTC. Protein: CASSLTAGLAGQETQYF.

The chain couples TRBV19 to TRBJ2-1, with 7 bases identical to TRBD2. Trimming cost V 6 bases and J 5 bases; bases outside gene matches: 13. CDR3 length equals 16 residues. Germline V gene data show CDR1 as LNHDA and CDR2 as SQIVND (reference sequence). The CDR3 here is CASSPQGLRGNNEQFF. The CDR3 DNA reads as TGTGCCAGTAGCCCCCAAGGGTTGCGGGGGAACAATGAGCAGTTCTTC. Together with reference TRBV19 and TRBJ2-1, the CDR3 gives the full variable domain: DGGITQSPKYLFRKEGQNVTLSCEQNLNHDAMYWYRQDPGQGLRLIYYSQIVNDFQKGDIAEGYSVSREKKESFPLTVTSAQKNPTAFYLCASSPQGLRGNNEQFFGPGTRLTVL.

This clone was seen once. The CDR3 DNA sequence: TGTGCCAGCAGCCCGGGATCGGGGACTGGAAACACCATATATTTT. It is translated as CASSPGSGTGNTIYF. The V gene is TRBV4-2, the J gene TRBJ1-3; no firm D call. Germline V gene data show CDR1 as LGHNA and CDR2 as YNFKEQ. The V end lost 4 bases, the J end lost 2 bases, and 12 bases lay between the germline ends. The CDR3 totals 15 residues.

The chain is built from TRBV6-1 and TRBJ1-2, with no clear D. V was cut by 5 bases and J by 3 bases, with 13 bases left in between. There are 14 residues in the CDR3. CDR1 and CDR2 from the germline V gene are MNHNS and SASEGT. The CDR3 spells CASSRFTRDYGYTF. DNA for the CDR3: TGTGCCAGCAGTCGCTTTACTAGGGACTATGGCTACACCTTC.

A few counts support this clone. This sequence joins TRBV7-2 and TRBJ2-1, with D unresolved. The V end lost 1 base, the J end lost 5 bases, and 21 bases lay between the germline ends. Germline loops: CDR1 SGHTA, CDR2 FQGNSA. The CDR3 length is 18 residues. CDR3 protein: CASSLVLLAWARNNEQFF. In nucleotides, the CDR3 is TGTGCCAGCAGCTTAGTTTTATTGGCGTGGGCCCGTAACAATGAGCAGTTCTTC.

J is TRBJ2-7 and V is TRBV29-1, with D possibly TRBD2 on 5 matching bases. Germline loops: CDR1 SQVTM, CDR2 ANQGSEA. V lost 4 bases and J lost 0, with 25 bases in between. This CDR3 contains 18 residues. The CDR3 coding sequence is TGCAGCGTTGGTGTACAGACTACCTCTGCATTAACCTCCTACGAGCAGTACTTC. Translation gives CSVGVQTTSALTSYEQYF.

The V gene is TRBV30, the J gene TRBJ2-7, with D perhaps matching TRBD1 (5 bases). CDR1 is GTSNPN, CDR2 SVGIG, per germline (reference sequence). V gave up 3 bases and J gave up 0 bases, with 6 bases separating them. This CDR3 has 12 residues. The CDR3 coding sequence is TGTGCCTGGAGGGACACCTCCTACGAGCAGTACTTC. Translated, it gives CAWRDTSYEQYF.

Only a few counts were recorded for this clone. J is TRBJ2-5 and V is TRBV4-1, with 7 bases that match TRBD1. The CDR3 is 14 residues long. With 4 bases clipped from V and 5 bases from J, the junction kept 7 bases outside the gene matches. Germline V gives CDR1 MGHRA, CDR2 YSYEKL. Here the CDR3 reads CASSLLQGTETQYF. The CDR3, as DNA: TGCGCCAGCAGCCTTCTACAGGGGACGGAGACCCAGTACTTC.

The chain employs TRBV27 and TRBJ2-7; 8 bases align to TRBD2. In germline, CDR1 is MNHEY, CDR2 SMNVEV (reference sequence). This CDR3 contains 16 residues. V dropped 6 bases and J dropped 1; count of bases not matched to a gene: 11. The CDR3 region has the DNA TGTGCCAGCAGAGTCGCGGGGGGAGGCCGATCCTACGAGCAGTACTTC. This translates into CASRVAGGGRSYEQYF.

The chain links TRBV6-6 to TRBJ1-2, with 8 bases matching TRBD1. The CDR3 runs to 14 residues. Germline trimming cut 0 bases from V and 6 bases from J; bases unmatched to any gene: 3. Germline V gene sequence: CDR1 MNHNY, CDR2 SVGAGI (reference sequence). The CDR3 here is CASSYSTGANGYTF. The CDR3 DNA sequence: TGTGCCAGCAGTTACTCGACAGGGGCTAATGGCTACACCTTC.